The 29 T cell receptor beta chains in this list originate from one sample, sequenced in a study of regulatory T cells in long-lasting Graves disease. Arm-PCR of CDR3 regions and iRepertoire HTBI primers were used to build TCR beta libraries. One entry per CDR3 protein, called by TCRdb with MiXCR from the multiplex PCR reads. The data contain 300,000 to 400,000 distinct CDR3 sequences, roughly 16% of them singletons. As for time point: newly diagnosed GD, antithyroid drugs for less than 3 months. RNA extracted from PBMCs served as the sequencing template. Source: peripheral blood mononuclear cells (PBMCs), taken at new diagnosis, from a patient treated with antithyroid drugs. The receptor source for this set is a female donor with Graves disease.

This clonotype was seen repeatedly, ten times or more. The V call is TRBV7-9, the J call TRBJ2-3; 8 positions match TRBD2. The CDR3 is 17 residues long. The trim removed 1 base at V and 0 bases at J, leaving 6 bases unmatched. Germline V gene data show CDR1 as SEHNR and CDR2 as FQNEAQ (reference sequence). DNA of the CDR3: TGTGCCAGCAGCTTAGAGGTGACTAGCGTAAGCACAGATACGCAGTATTTT. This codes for CASSLEVTSVSTDTQYF.

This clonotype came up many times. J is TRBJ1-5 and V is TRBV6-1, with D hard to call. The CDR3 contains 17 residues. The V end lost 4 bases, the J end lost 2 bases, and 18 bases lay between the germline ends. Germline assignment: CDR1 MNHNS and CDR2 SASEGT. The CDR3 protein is CASSVWMYTGRNQPQHF. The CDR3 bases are TGTGCCAGCAGTGTGTGGATGTACACCGGTCGCAATCAGCCCCAGCATTTT.

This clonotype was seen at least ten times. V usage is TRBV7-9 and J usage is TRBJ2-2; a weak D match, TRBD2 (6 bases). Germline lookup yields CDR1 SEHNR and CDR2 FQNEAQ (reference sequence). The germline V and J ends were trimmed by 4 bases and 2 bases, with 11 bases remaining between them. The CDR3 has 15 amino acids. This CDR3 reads CASSSVGGNTGELFF. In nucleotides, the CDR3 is TGTGCCAGCAGCTCAGTCGGGGGTAACACCGGGGAGCTGTTTTTT.

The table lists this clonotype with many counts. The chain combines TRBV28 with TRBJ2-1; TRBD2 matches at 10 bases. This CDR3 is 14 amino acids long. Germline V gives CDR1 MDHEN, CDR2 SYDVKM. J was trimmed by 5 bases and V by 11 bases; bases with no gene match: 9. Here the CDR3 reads CACGGLAVNNEQFF. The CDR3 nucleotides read TGTGCCTGCGGCGGACTAGCGGTGAACAATGAGCAGTTCTTC.

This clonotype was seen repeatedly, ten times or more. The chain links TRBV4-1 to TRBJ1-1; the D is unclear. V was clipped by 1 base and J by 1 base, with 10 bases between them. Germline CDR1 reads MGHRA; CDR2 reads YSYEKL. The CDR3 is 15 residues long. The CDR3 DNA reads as TGCGCCAGCAGCCAAGCGCGGGGATGGAACACTGAAGCTTTCTTT. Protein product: CASSQARGWNTEAFF.

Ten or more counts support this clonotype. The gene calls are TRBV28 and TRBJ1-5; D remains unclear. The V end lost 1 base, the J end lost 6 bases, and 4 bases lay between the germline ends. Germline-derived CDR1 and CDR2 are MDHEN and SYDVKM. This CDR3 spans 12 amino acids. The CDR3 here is CASSLYIQPQHF. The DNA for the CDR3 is TGTGCCAGCAGTTTATACATTCAGCCCCAGCATTTT.

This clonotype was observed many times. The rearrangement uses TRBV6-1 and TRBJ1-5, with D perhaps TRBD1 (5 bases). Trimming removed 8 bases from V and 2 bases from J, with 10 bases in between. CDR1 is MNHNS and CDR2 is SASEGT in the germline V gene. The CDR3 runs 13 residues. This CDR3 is CASGSRGNQPQHF. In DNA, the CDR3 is TGTGCCAGCGGTAGCAGGGGCAATCAGCCCCAGCATTTT.

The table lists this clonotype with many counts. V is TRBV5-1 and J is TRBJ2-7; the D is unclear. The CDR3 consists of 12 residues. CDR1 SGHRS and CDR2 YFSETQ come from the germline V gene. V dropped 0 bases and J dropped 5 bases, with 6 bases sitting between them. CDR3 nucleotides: TGCGCCAGCAGCTTGGTATGGAACGAGCAGTACTTC. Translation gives CASSLVWNEQYF.

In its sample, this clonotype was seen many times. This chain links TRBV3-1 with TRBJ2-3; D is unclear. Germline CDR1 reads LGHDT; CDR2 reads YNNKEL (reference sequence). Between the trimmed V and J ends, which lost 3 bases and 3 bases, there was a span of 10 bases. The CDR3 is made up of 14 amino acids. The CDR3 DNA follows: TGTGCCAGCAGCCAGGCGACCGAGACAGATACGCAGTATTTT. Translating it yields CASSQATETDTQYF.

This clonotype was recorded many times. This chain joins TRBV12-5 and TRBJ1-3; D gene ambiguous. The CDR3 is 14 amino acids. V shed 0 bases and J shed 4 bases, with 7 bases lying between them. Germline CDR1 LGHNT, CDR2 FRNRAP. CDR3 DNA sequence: TGTGCTAGTGGTTTGGTTGCTGGGGGAAACACCATATATTTT. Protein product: CASGLVAGGNTIYF.

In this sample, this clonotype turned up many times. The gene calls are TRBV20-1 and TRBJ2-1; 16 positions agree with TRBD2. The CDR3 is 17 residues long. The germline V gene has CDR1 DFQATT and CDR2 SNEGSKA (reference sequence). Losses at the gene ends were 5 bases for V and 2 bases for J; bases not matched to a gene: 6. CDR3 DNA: TGCAGTGCTCCCGCCGGGACTAGCGGGAGGGCCTACAATGAGCAGTTCTTC. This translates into CSAPAGTSGRAYNEQFF.

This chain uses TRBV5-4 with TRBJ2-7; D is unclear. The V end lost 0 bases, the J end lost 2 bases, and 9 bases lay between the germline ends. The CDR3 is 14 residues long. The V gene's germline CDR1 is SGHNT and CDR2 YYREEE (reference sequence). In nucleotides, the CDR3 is TGTGCCAGCAGCTTGGGCCAGTTCACCTACGAGCAGTACTTC. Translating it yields CASSLGQFTYEQYF.

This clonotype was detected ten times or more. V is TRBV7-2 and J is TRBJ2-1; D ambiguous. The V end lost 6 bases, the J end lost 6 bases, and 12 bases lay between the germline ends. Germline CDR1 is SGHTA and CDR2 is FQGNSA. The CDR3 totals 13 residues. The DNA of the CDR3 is TGTGCCAGCAGTTCGATAGCCCGCAATGAGCAGTTCTTC. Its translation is CASSSIARNEQFF. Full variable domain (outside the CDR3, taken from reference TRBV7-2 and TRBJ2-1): GAGVSQSPSNKVTEKGKDVELRCDPISGHTALYWYRQSLGQGLEFLIYFQGNSAPDKSGLPSDRFSAERTGGSVSTLTIQRTQQEDSAVYLCASSSIARNEQFFGPGTRLTVL.

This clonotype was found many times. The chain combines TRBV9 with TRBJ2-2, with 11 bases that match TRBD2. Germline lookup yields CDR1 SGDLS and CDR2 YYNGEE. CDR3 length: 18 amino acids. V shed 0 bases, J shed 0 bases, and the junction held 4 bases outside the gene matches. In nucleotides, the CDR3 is TGTGCCAGCAGCGTAGTAGCGGGAGGGCTCGCGAACACCGGGGAGCTGTTTTTT. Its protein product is CASSVVAGGLANTGELFF.

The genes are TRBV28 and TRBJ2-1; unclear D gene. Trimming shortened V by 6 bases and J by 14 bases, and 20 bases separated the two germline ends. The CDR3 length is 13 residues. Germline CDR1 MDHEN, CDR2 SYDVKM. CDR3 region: CASSPRSNGLKFF. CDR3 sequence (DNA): TGTGCCAGCAGCCCACGCTCGAACGGCCTCAAGTTCTTC.

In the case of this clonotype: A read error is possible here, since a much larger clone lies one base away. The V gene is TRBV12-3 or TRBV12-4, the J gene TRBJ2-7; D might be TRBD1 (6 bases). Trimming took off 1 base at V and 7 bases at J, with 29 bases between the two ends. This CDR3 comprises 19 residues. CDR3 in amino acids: CASSLVLETTGGSYNEQYF. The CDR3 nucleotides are TGTGCCAGCAGTTTAGTCCTTGAAACGACAGGTGGCTCCTACAATGAGCAGTACTTC.

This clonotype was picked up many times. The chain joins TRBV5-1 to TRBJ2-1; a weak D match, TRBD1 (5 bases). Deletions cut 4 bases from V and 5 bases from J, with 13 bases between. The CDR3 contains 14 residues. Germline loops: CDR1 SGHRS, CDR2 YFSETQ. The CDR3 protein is CASSSDSPNNEQFF. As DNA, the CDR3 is TGCGCCAGCAGCAGCGACAGCCCGAACAATGAGCAGTTCTTC.

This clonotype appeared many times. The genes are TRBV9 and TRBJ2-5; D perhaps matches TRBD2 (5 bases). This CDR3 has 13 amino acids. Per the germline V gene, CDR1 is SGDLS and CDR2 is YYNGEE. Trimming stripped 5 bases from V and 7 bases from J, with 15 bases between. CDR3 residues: CASRRGSAGTQYF. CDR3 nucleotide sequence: TGTGCCAGCAGACGGGGTTCGGCCGGGACCCAGTACTTC.

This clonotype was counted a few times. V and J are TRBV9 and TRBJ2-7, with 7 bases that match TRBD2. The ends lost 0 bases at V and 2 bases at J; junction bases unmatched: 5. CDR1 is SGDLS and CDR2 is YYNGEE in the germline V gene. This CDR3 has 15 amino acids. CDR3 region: CASSVEGSGAYEQYF. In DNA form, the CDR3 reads TGTGCCAGCAGCGTAGAAGGAAGCGGGGCCTACGAGCAGTACTTC.

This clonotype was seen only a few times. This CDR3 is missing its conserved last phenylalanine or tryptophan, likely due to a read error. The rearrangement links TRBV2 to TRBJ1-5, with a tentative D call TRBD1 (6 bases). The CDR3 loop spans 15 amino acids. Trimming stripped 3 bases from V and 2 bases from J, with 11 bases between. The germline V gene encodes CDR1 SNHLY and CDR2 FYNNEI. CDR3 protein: CASSEVGGGNQPQHL. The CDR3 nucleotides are TGTGCCAGCAGTGAGGTAGGGGGTGGCAATCAGCCCCAGCATCTT.

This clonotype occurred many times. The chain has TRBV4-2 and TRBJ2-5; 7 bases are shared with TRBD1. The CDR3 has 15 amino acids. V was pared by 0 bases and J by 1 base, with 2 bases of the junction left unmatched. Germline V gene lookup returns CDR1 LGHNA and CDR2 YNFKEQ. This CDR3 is CASSQDPGGQETQYF. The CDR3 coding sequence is TGTGCCAGCAGCCAAGACCCAGGGGGCCAAGAGACCCAGTACTTC.

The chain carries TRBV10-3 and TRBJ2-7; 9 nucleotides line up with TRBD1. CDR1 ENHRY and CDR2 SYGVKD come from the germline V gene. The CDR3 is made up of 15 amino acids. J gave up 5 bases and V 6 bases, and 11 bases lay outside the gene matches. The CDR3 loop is CAIRGGQGVNNEQYF. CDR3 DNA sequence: TGTGCCATCAGGGGGGGACAGGGAGTAAATAACGAGCAGTACTTC.

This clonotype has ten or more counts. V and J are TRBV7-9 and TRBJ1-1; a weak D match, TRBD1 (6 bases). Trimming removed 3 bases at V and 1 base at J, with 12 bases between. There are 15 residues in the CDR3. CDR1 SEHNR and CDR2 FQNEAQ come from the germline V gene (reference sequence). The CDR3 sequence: CASSFRGGGNTEAFF. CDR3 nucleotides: TGTGCCAGCAGCTTTCGTGGGGGCGGGAACACTGAAGCTTTCTTT.

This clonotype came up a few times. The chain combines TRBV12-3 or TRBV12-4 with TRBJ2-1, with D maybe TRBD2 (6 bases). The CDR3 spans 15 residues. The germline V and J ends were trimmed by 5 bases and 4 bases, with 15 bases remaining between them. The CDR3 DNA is TGTGCCAGCAGTCAATTCGGCGGGATTTACAATGAGCAGTTCTTC. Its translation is CASSQFGGIYNEQFF.

The CDR3 DNA reads TGTGCCAGCACCCGGGACCCGGATGAAAAACTGTTTTTT. It translates to CASTRDPDEKLFF. The gene calls are TRBV7-9 and TRBJ1-4; the D gene is possibly TRBD1 (5 bases). The germline V gene has CDR1 SEHNR and CDR2 FQNEAQ (reference sequence). The CDR3 is 13 residues long. V was trimmed by 7 bases and J by 6 bases, leaving 12 bases between them. The full variable domain, rest sourced from reference TRBV7-9 and TRBJ1-4, is DTGVSQNPRHKITKRGQNVTFRCDPISEHNRLYWYRQTLGQGPEFLTYFQNEAQLEKSRLLSDRFSAERPKGSFSTLEIQRTEQGDSAMYLCASTRDPDEKLFFGSGTQLSVL.

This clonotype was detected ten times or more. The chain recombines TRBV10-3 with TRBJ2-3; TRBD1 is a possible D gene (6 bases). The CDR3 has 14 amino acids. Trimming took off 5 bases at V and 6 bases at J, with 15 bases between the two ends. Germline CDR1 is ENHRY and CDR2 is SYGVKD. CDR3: CAISSGEGPDTQYF. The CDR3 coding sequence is TGTGCCATCAGTTCAGGGGAAGGGCCCGATACGCAGTATTTT.

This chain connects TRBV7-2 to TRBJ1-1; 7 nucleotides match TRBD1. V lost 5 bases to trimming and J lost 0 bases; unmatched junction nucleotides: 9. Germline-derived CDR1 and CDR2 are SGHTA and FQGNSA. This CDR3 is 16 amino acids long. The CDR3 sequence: CASSLTGVTLNTEAFF. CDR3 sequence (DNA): TGTGCCAGCAGCCTTACAGGGGTCACGCTGAACACTGAAGCTTTCTTT.

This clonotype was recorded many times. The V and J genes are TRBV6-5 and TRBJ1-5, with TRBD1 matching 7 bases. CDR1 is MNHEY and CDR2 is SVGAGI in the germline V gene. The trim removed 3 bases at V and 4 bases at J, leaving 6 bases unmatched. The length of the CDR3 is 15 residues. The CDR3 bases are TGTGCCAGCAGTTATCCGACAGGGCTAAATCAGCCCCAGCATTTT. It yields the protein CASSYPTGLNQPQHF.

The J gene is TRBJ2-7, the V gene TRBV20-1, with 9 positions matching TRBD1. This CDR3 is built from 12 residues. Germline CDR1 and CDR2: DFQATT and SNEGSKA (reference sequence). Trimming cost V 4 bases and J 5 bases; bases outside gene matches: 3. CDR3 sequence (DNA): TGCAGTGCTACCGGGACAGGGAACGAGCAGTACTTC. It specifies CSATGTGNEQYF.